Only a few counts were recorded for the clone carrying this T cell receptor (beta chain). The target antigen is unknown. Then a second PCR, running roughly 6 to 11 cycles, was carried out with a sample-barcoded 5' primer and a J-beta primer mix. Each TCR beta cDNA got a 12-nucleotide random molecular identifier. TCRdb reanalysed the 5' RACE reads using MiXCR and keeps one entry per CDR3 protein. The data contain 1.4 million or so distinct CDR3 sequences, about 45% of them singletons. This sample was taken from a study of blood T cells in healthy people across ages. Study outcomes and limitations: Whereas aged donors had fewer naive CD4+ cells, long-lived donors had more of them and higher diversity. TCR beta diversity tracked closely with naive T cell percentage.

The TCR comes from a woman under 30 in good health. Sequencing was done on a sample of blood.

CDR3 in amino acids: CASSRTGVNPPLHF. The CDR3 bases are TGTGCCAGCAGTCGGACAGGGGTAAACCCACCCCTCCACTTT. V and J are TRBV27 and TRBJ1-6; TRBD1 matches 9 bases. The CDR3 has 14 amino acids. J was trimmed by 11 bases and V by 5 bases; bases with no gene match: 7. CDR1 MNHEY and CDR2 SMNVEV come from the germline V gene (reference sequence).